The subject of this entry is one T cell receptor beta chain. The repertoire was sequenced with immunoSEQ multiplex PCR; TCRdb's copy has only in-frame clones and lacks some. The sample has 31,000 or so clones, 75% to 90% seen once. The data stem from a study of blood T cell repertoires in COVID-19. Study-wide background: In each case, the material was cDNA or gDNA derived from T cells, B-cell-depleted T cells, or PBMCs.

V lost 5 bases, J lost 6 bases, and 19 bases lay in between. The germline CDR1 and CDR2 sequences are SQVTM and ANQGSEA. The CDR3 runs 14 residues. V and J are TRBV29-1 and TRBJ1-2; D is unresolved. Sample: peripheral blood. This receptor was obtained from a human donor in a cohort sampled during active COVID-19. In DNA form, the CDR3 reads TGCAGCGTTAGCCCCGGGAAGGCAGGAGATGGCTACACCTTC. Translating gives CSVSPGKAGDGYTF.